The source of this TCR beta chain is a study of blood T cell repertoires in COVID-19. Using immunoSEQ multiplex PCR, the repertoire was profiled, and TCRdb retains in-frame clones only, with some absent. Here the sample spans about 150,000 clones, roughly 84% being singletons. The CDR3 length is 13 residues. Trimming removed 2 bases at V and 8 bases at J, with 12 bases between. Per the germline V gene, CDR1 is SGHAT and CDR2 is FQDESV (reference sequence). Sequencing used peripheral blood. The genes are TRBV11-1 and TRBJ1-2; D call uncertain. This receptor was identified in a human donor in a cohort sampled during active COVID-19. The CDR3 nucleotides are TGTGCCAGCAGCTTAAGGCAAACGAGGGGCTACACCTTC. This translates into CASSLRQTRGYTF.